The 32 T cell receptor beta chains below were found in one sample sequenced in a study of cytomegalovirus exposure and HLA in healthy donors. The PCR employed 60 Vbeta primers together with 13 Jbeta primers. The table came from immunoSEQ multiplex PCR; TCRdb's copy has only in-frame clones and leaves some out. The sample lists around 180,000 clones, approximately 71% occurring once. The sequencing sample was made of PBMCs. The receptors shown here come from a girl aged 5 to 17 in good health and CMV-seronegative.

The chain recombines TRBV9 with TRBJ2-3; 7 nucleotides agree with TRBD2. V was pared by 0 bases and J by 2 bases, with 12 bases of the junction left unmatched. The CDR3 length is 18 residues. Germline assignment: CDR1 SGDLS and CDR2 YYNGEE. CDR3 sequence reads: CASSVASGASGHTDTQYF. CDR3 in DNA: TGTGCCAGCAGCGTAGCCTCTGGGGCTAGCGGACACACAGATACGCAGTATTTT.

The J gene is TRBJ1-1, the V gene TRBV5-1, with D possibly matching TRBD1 (6 bases). This CDR3 region has 13 residues. The germline V gene encodes CDR1 SGHRS and CDR2 YFSETQ. V dropped 4 bases and J dropped 7 bases, with 14 bases sitting between them. CDR3 nucleotides: TGCGCCAGCAGCCTAAACAGACAGGTTGAAGCTTTCTTT. This encodes CASSLNRQVEAFF.

The CDR3 is CSVGSDQETQYF. CDR3 coding DNA: TGCAGCGTTGGCTCAGACCAAGAGACCCAGTACTTC. This chain connects TRBV29-1 to TRBJ2-5; no clear D. The germline gives CDR1 SQVTM, CDR2 ANQGSEA. Trimming took 4 bases from V and 0 from J, leaving 6 bases between them. The CDR3 covers 12 residues. Drawing the rest from reference TRBV29-1 and TRBJ2-5, the complete variable domain is SAVISQKPSRDICQRGTSLTIQCQVDSQVTMMFWYRQQPGQSLTLIATANQGSEATYESGFVIDKFPISRPNLTFSTLTVSNMSPEDSSIYLCSVGSDQETQYFGPGTRLLVL.

The J gene is TRBJ2-3, the V gene TRBV7-2; 12 bases align to TRBD1. With 2 bases clipped from V and 5 bases from J, the junction kept 11 bases outside the gene matches. Germline V gene data show CDR1 as SGHTA and CDR2 as FQGNSA. This CDR3 comprises 18 residues. CDR3 protein: CASSLKGTGGWSQDTQYF. CDR3 nucleotide sequence: TGTGCCAGCAGCTTAAAAGGGACAGGGGGCTGGTCCCAAGATACGCAGTATTTT.

The chain combines TRBV10-1 with TRBJ2-3; the match to TRBD1 covers 8 bases. There are 14 residues in the CDR3. V lost 4 bases to trimming and J lost 1 base; unmatched junction nucleotides: 1. Germline CDR1 WNHNN, CDR2 SYGVQD (reference sequence). CDR3 in DNA: TGCGCCAGCAGTGGGGGACAGGGCACAGATACGCAGTATTTT. This encodes CASSGGQGTDTQYF.

CDR3 DNA sequence: TGCAGCGTTGAAAGGACAGCGAACACTGAAGCTTTCTTT. It is translated as CSVERTANTEAFF. The chain is built from TRBV29-1 and TRBJ1-1; D might be TRBD1 (6 bases). This CDR3 comprises 13 residues. The V gene lost 2 bases and the J gene lost 1 base, with 8 bases spanning the gap. Germline V gene lookup returns CDR1 SQVTM and CDR2 ANQGSEA.

The V call is TRBV5-8, the J call TRBJ1-6; no clear D. Germline V gene sequence: CDR1 SGHTS, CDR2 YDEGEE. CDR3 size: 14 residues. V lost 2 bases to trimming and J lost 4 bases, with 7 bases between them. Here the CDR3 DNA reads TGTGCCAGCAGCTTAACGGGGTATAATTCACCCCTCCACTTT. It translates to CASSLTGYNSPLHF.

Written as DNA, the CDR3 is TGTGCCAGCAGTGAACCCGGGGACAGGGGGGGCTATGGCTACACCTTC. This codes for CASSEPGDRGGYGYTF. V gene TRBV2 combines with J gene TRBJ1-2; TRBD1 agrees at 11 bases. The CDR3 contains 16 residues. V was clipped by 2 bases and J by 4 bases; unmatched bases: 6. Germline-derived CDR1 and CDR2 are SNHLY and FYNNEI.

The chain has TRBV9 and TRBJ2-1, with 9 positions matching TRBD2. V trimming: 3 bases; J trimming: 9 bases; junction bases outside the gene matches: 10. Per the germline V gene, CDR1 is SGDLS and CDR2 is YYNGEE. There are 15 residues in the CDR3. In nucleotides, the CDR3 is TGTGCCAGCAGCGGGAGCGGGGGGACTCGTGTTGAGCAGTTCTTC. Translation gives CASSGSGGTRVEQFF.

This sequence joins TRBV4-2 and TRBJ2-1, with D uncertain. The V and J ends lost 1 base and 0 bases respectively, with 10 bases between them. The CDR3 sequence is 16 residues long. Germline V CDR1 and CDR2: LGHNA, YNFKEQ. CDR3 sequence (DNA): TGTGCCAGCAGCCAAGTTCTGGCAGGCTCCTACAATGAGCAGTTCTTC. This translates into CASSQVLAGSYNEQFF.

This CDR3 is CASSSGAVQETQYF. CDR3 in DNA: TGTGCCAGTAGTAGTGGAGCGGTACAAGAGACCCAGTACTTC. The chain links TRBV19 to TRBJ2-5, with D maybe TRBD2 (5 bases). The CDR3 consists of 14 residues. Germline V gene data show CDR1 as LNHDA and CDR2 as SQIVND (reference sequence). Trimming took off 4 bases at V and 2 bases at J, with 11 bases between the two ends.

CDR3 sequence (DNA): TGTGCCAGCATTCCCCCGGATGAAAAACTGTTTTTT. Its translation: CASIPPDEKLFF. This chain links TRBV14 with TRBJ1-4; D remains ambiguous. V dropped 7 bases and J dropped 6 bases, with 9 bases sitting between them. The CDR3 is 12 residues long. Germline V lookup: CDR1 SGHDN, CDR2 FVKESK.

This clone was detected a few times. The V call is TRBV29-1, the J call TRBJ2-3, with D possibly TRBD2 on 5 matching bases. This CDR3 has 11 amino acids. The V end lost 3 bases, the J end lost 5 bases, and 6 bases lay between the germline ends. Per the germline V gene, CDR1 is SQVTM and CDR2 is ANQGSEA. CDR3 coding DNA: TGCAGCGTTGATGAGGGAGATACGCAGTATTTT. It yields the protein CSVDEGDTQYF.

For the CDR3, the DNA is TGTGCCAGCCGTAGACAGGGGGCGGAAGATACGCAGTATTTT. Translated: CASRRQGAEDTQYF. The V and J genes are TRBV18 and TRBJ2-3; 10 nucleotides align to TRBD1. Germline CDR1 is KGHSH and CDR2 is LQKENI. V lost 8 bases to trimming and J lost 5 bases; unmatched junction nucleotides: 7. This CDR3 comprises 14 residues.

The chain is built from TRBV5-1 and TRBJ2-3, with 7 positions matching TRBD2. The CDR3 runs 16 residues. Germline CDR1 reads SGHRS; CDR2 reads YFSETQ. V dropped 3 bases and J dropped 9; count of bases not matched to a gene: 16. The CDR3 protein is CASSYLPGEGPGTQYF. CDR3 sequence (DNA): TGCGCCAGCAGCTATCTCCCGGGGGAGGGGCCAGGGACGCAGTATTTT.

The V call is TRBV29-1, the J call TRBJ1-1; 7 nucleotides agree with TRBD1. The CDR3 runs to 12 residues. V lost 8 bases and J lost 11; bases outside the gene matches: 14. Germline V gene sequence: CDR1 SQVTM, CDR2 ANQGSEA. The DNA for the CDR3 is TGCAGCTCGGACAGGTCCTCTAAGGAGGCTTTCTTT. Protein: CSSDRSSKEAFF.

The chain recombines TRBV29-1 with TRBJ2-3, with 8 positions matching TRBD2. The V gene end was trimmed by 5 bases and the J gene end by 2 bases; junction bases not matched to a gene: 3. The CDR3 runs to 13 residues. From germline, CDR1 is SQVTM and CDR2 ANQGSEA. This CDR3 is CSVKRELTDTQYF. CDR3 in DNA: TGCAGCGTTAAGCGGGAGCTCACAGATACGCAGTATTTT.

This chain links TRBV2 with TRBJ2-5, with 7 bases identical to TRBD2. J was trimmed by 0 bases and V by 6 bases; bases with no gene match: 7. There are 15 residues in the CDR3. Germline V gene data show CDR1 as SNHLY and CDR2 as FYNNEI. The CDR3 here is CASSGAGLYQETQYF. CDR3 in DNA: TGTGCCAGCAGCGGAGCGGGACTCTACCAAGAGACCCAGTACTTC.

A few counts support this clone. The rearrangement links TRBV7-9 to TRBJ1-4; 7 bases are shared with TRBD1. The germline gives CDR1 SEHNR, CDR2 FQNEAQ (reference sequence). The CDR3 is 15 residues long. V lost 3 bases, J lost 3 bases, and 4 bases stayed unmatched. The CDR3 DNA is TGTGCCAGCAGCTTTCTGGGACAGTCTAATGAAAAACTGTTTTTT. Residues: CASSFLGQSNEKLFF. The full variable domain, completed using reference TRBV7-9 and TRBJ1-4, is DTGVSQNPRHKITKRGQNVTFRCDPISEHNRLYWYRQTLGQGPEFLTYFQNEAQLEKSRLLSDRFSAERPKGSFSTLEIQRTEQGDSAMYLCASSFLGQSNEKLFFGSGTQLSVL.

This clone was found once. The chain couples TRBV5-1 to TRBJ1-4; D is uncertain. Germline lookup yields CDR1 SGHRS and CDR2 YFSETQ. The CDR3 is made up of 15 amino acids. The V gene lost 0 bases and the J gene lost 8 bases, with 14 bases spanning the gap. The DNA for the CDR3 is TGCGCCAGCAGCTTGGACGGGTCTTTCGAGGAAAAACTGTTTTTT. Amino acid sequence: CASSLDGSFEEKLFF.

The sample holds a few counts of this clone. The J gene is TRBJ1-4, the V gene TRBV6-5; D is ambiguous. From germline, CDR1 is MNHEY and CDR2 SVGAGI. The CDR3 consists of 14 residues. Trimming shortened V by 6 bases and J by 7 bases, and 15 bases separated the two germline ends. CDR3 region: CASSRTQEGEKLFF. DNA of the CDR3: TGTGCCAGCAGCCGGACCCAAGAGGGTGAAAAACTGTTTTTT.

The chain uses TRBV13 and TRBJ2-7; no clear D gene. V shed 0 bases and J shed 1 base, with 13 bases lying between them. Germline V lookup: CDR1 PRHDT, CDR2 FYEKMQ (reference sequence). The CDR3 consists of 16 residues. In DNA form, the CDR3 reads TGTGCCAGCAGCTTAGGGCCTCAGCAGAGGTCCTACGAGCAGTACTTC. This translates into CASSLGPQQRSYEQYF.

The genes are TRBV5-1 and TRBJ1-2; 7 bases match TRBD1. The V segment lost 0 bases and the J segment 3 bases; nucleotides outside the gene matches: 8. Germline V gene lookup returns CDR1 SGHRS and CDR2 YFSETQ. CDR3 size: 16 residues. The CDR3 DNA reads as TGCGCCAGCAGCTTGGGGCAGGGGGTGATCCACTATGGCTACACCTTC. Protein product: CASSLGQGVIHYGYTF.

V usage is TRBV30 and J usage is TRBJ1-4, with a possible D match to TRBD1 (6 bases). Germline CDR1 and CDR2: GTSNPN and SVGIG (reference sequence). The CDR3 runs 14 residues. V shed 4 bases and J shed 7 bases, with 16 bases lying between them. The CDR3 DNA is TGTGCCTGGATGGCAACAGGGATAAGTGAAAAACTGTTTTTT. Protein sequence: CAWMATGISEKLFF.

For this clone: The junction and the germline gene differ at one end; a read error may be behind it. The chain uses TRBV6-1 and TRBJ2-2, with 8 bases that match TRBD1. Per germline, CDR1 MNHNS and CDR2 SASEGT. The CDR3 has 17 residues. The DNA for the CDR3 is TGTGCCAGCAGCGAAGTCCCCCCAGGGGGCATTGGCGGGGAGCTGTTTTTT. Residues: CASSEVPPGGIGGELFF.

This chain links TRBV29-1 with TRBJ2-6; weak D call: TRBD1 (6 bases). Trimming took off 1 base at V and 2 bases at J, with 6 bases between the two ends. The germline gives CDR1 SQVTM, CDR2 ANQGSEA. The CDR3 covers 14 residues. Here the CDR3 reads CSVEGTAGANVLTF. CDR3 DNA sequence: TGCAGCGTTGAAGGGACAGCTGGGGCCAACGTCCTGACTTTC.

The rearrangement joins TRBV11-3 to TRBJ2-7; D may be TRBD1 (5 bases). The V end lost 5 bases, the J end lost 6 bases, and 11 bases lay between the germline ends. CDR3 length equals 12 residues. Per the germline V gene, CDR1 is SGHNT and CDR2 is YENEEA. CDR3 amino acids: CASSHQGGEQYF. For the CDR3, the DNA is TGTGCCAGCAGCCACCAGGGCGGCGAGCAGTACTTC.

The rearrangement uses TRBV6-5 and TRBJ1-5; D remains unclear. V dropped 8 bases and J dropped 11 bases, with 13 bases sitting between them. Germline values: CDR1 MNHEY, CDR2 SVGAGI. This CDR3 has 11 amino acids. CDR3 DNA sequence: TGTGCCAGCGGAGGCGGTATGGCCCAGCATTTT. Translating it yields CASGGGMAQHF.

The chain uses TRBV19 and TRBJ2-1; 9 nucleotides agree with TRBD2. The CDR3 length is 16 residues. Germline assignment: CDR1 LNHDA and CDR2 SQIVND (reference sequence). Germline trimming cut 3 bases from V and 0 bases from J; bases unmatched to any gene: 3. The CDR3 DNA reads as TGTGCCAGTAGTATGGGCGGGGGGGCCTCCTACAATGAGCAGTTCTTC. It encodes CASSMGGGASYNEQFF.

This clone was detected only a few times. The genes are TRBV14 and TRBJ1-2, with TRBD1 identical over 8 bases. The CDR3 is 14 amino acids. Germline trimming cut 0 bases from V and 13 bases from J; bases unmatched to any gene: 10. The V gene's germline CDR1 is SGHDN and CDR2 FVKESK. The CDR3 bases are TGTGCCAGCAGCCAAGACGTTGACAGGGGAGCAGGCACCTTC. Translation gives CASSQDVDRGAGTF.

This clone was observed a single time. The rearrangement uses TRBV10-2 and TRBJ2-2; D is possibly TRBD2 (6 bases). CDR3 length: 12 residues. V shed 7 bases and J shed 6 bases, with 9 bases lying between them. CDR1 and CDR2 from the germline V gene are WSHSY and SAAADI. This CDR3 reads CASISSAGELFF. In DNA form, the CDR3 reads TGCGCCAGCATTTCTAGCGCCGGGGAGCTGTTTTTT.

The V call is TRBV18, the J call TRBJ1-5; unclear D gene. The V end lost 3 bases, the J end lost 4 bases, and 13 bases lay between the germline ends. Per the germline V gene, CDR1 is KGHSH and CDR2 is LQKENI. The CDR3 has 15 residues. In nucleotides, the CDR3 is TGTGCCAGCTCACCTGGCCAGGTCATGAATCAGCCCCAGCATTTT. Residues: CASSPGQVMNQPQHF.